Listed here are 6 T cell receptor beta chains from one sample, sequenced in a study of vaccination effects on CD4 cells after COVID-19. CD4+ T cell isolation took place after 10 days of culture. Sequencing used immunoSEQ multiplex PCR; TCRdb keeps in-frame clones, though not all of them. The sample has about 50,000 clones, approximately 80% seen once. Their antigens are not known. This sample comprised CD4+ T cells from PBMCs cultured without peptide, obtained before COVID-19 vaccination. Receptors were obtained from a human donor who received a COVID-19 vaccine.

The chain uses TRBV6-5 and TRBJ1-2, with D uncertain. CDR1 is MNHEY, CDR2 SVGAGI, per germline. This CDR3 is built from 13 residues. V lost 2 bases and J 8 bases, leaving 12 bases between the germline ends. This CDR3 is CASSYTGPYGYTF. As DNA, the CDR3 is TGTGCCAGCAGTTACACTGGCCCCTACGGCTACACCTTC.

This clone has a handful of counts. V gene TRBV11-2 combines with J gene TRBJ1-4, with 12 bases fitting TRBD1. Germline V gives CDR1 SGHAT, CDR2 FQNNGV. The junction had 6 bases not matched to a gene; V was cut back by 3 bases and J by 7 bases. The CDR3 has 16 residues. This CDR3 reads CASSFARDRGREKLFF. CDR3 DNA sequence: TGTGCCAGCAGCTTCGCCCGGGACAGGGGGCGTGAAAAACTGTTTTTT.

The rearrangement joins TRBV5-4 to TRBJ1-1; 8 bases agree with TRBD1. The V gene end was trimmed by 1 base and the J gene end by 1 base; junction bases not matched to a gene: 3. Germline V gene sequence: CDR1 SGHNT, CDR2 YYREEE (reference sequence). The CDR3 runs 15 residues. CDR3 sequence reads: CASSLQGAKNTEAFF. The CDR3 DNA sequence: TGTGCCAGCAGCTTGCAGGGGGCAAAGAACACTGAAGCTTTCTTT.

The rearrangement links TRBV6-5 to TRBJ2-1, with TRBD1 matching over 7 bases. V trimming: 6 bases; J trimming: 9 bases; junction bases outside the gene matches: 11. CDR3 length equals 14 residues. Germline CDR1 MNHEY, CDR2 SVGAGI. DNA of the CDR3: TGTGCCAGCAGCTCGATACTCTCAGGGGGTGAGCAGTTCTTC. Translating it yields CASSSILSGGEQFF.

This clone was observed a few times. The chain's CDR3 is CASSHPDGPNTGELFF. In DNA form, the CDR3 reads TGTGCCAGCAGTCACCCGGACGGGCCGAACACCGGGGAGCTGTTTTTT. The J gene is TRBJ2-2, the V gene TRBV6-2 or TRBV6-3; D is uncertain. Trimming cost V 5 bases and J 0 bases, with 13 bases left between them. Germline V lookup: CDR1 MNHEY, CDR2 SVGEGT. This CDR3 has 16 amino acids.

Written as DNA, the CDR3 is TGTGCCAGCAGCTTGGCACAACAGCGAAAAAACTATGGCTACACCTTC. It encodes CASSLAQQRKNYGYTF. This chain links TRBV5-6 with TRBJ1-2; the D is unclear. CDR1 SGHDT and CDR2 YYEEEE come from the germline V gene. The CDR3 has 16 residues. Between the trimmed V and J ends, which lost 0 bases and 2 bases, there was a span of 14 bases.